The present TCR beta chain was sequenced within a study of blood T cell repertoires in COVID-19. Profiled with immunoSEQ multiplex PCR; TCRdb holds only in-frame clones, not every one. The data show 150,000 to 200,000 clones, around 85% seen once. This CDR3 has 16 residues. The germline gives CDR1 SGHDN, CDR2 FVKESK. V lost 4 bases, J lost 4 bases, and 10 bases stayed unmatched. The clonotype comes from a man older than 75 with COVID-19, enrolled during active disease. J is TRBJ1-1 and V is TRBV14; 9 bases agree with TRBD1. The sample consisted of peripheral blood. The CDR3 nucleotides are TGTGCCAGCAGCCCCTTCTCCGGGACAGGGCCCACTGAAGCTTTCTTT. Translating gives CASSPFSGTGPTEAFF.